This T cell receptor (beta chain) derives from a study of T-cell reconstitution after alpha-beta-depleted transplantation in children. This clonotype has ten or more counts. The authors prepared the TCRbeta library with unique molecular identifiers. TCRdb ran MiXCR on the PCR reads and lists one entry per CDR3 protein. The sample has about 29,000 distinct CDR3 sequences; 6.3% are singletons. V gave up 6 bases and J gave up 1 base; unmatched junction bases: 6. This CDR3 spans 14 amino acids. Per the germline V gene, CDR1 is DFQATT and CDR2 is SNEGSKA (reference sequence). This receptor was identified in a male patient aged 10-17 years who had a stem cell transplant for acute myeloid leukemia, so the T cells may come from the graft donor. The specimen comprised PBMCs, mostly from graft donor cells, sampled 180 days after TCRalphabeta/CD19-depleted stem cell transplant. The chain links TRBV20-1 to TRBJ1-1, with 9 bases identical to TRBD1. CDR3 bases: TGCAGTGCCCGGACAGGGGCAGGGAACACTGAAGCTTTCTTT. Protein: CSARTGAGNTEAFF.